The 23 T cell receptor beta chains given below trace back to one sample, sequenced in a study of cytomegalovirus exposure and HLA in healthy donors. Libraries were prepared by immunoSEQ multiplex PCR; TCRdb keeps only in-frame clonotypes and omits some of them. The profile covers approximately 270,000 clones, with approximately 84% appearing a single time and approximately 12% taken by the ten largest. Sequencing used PBMCs. The receptor set was obtained from a man between 18 and 35 years old in good health and CMV-seropositive.

This rearrangement joins TRBV6-5 to TRBJ2-7; no clear D gene. V was trimmed by 0 bases and J by 4 bases, leaving 13 bases between them. In germline, CDR1 is MNHEY, CDR2 SVGAGI. The CDR3 runs to 15 residues. The CDR3 region is CASSYSKIGKYEQYF. In nucleotides, the CDR3 is TGTGCCAGCAGTTACTCGAAAATAGGGAAGTACGAGCAGTACTTC.

The chain joins TRBV5-5 to TRBJ2-3; TRBD2 agrees at 7 bases. Germline V CDR1 and CDR2: SGHKS, YYEKEE (reference sequence). This CDR3 comprises 16 residues. V shed 4 bases, J shed 4 bases, and the junction held 12 bases outside the gene matches. The CDR3 DNA reads TGTGCCAGCAGCGGTGTAGGGGCGGGAGCTTCAGATACGCAGTATTTT. Translated, it gives CASSGVGAGASDTQYF.

The chain has TRBV4-1 and TRBJ1-5; the match to TRBD1 covers 7 bases. Unmatched junction bases numbered 13, after V lost 3 bases and J lost 11 bases. Germline lookup yields CDR1 MGHRA and CDR2 YSYEKL. The CDR3 is made up of 15 amino acids. The DNA of the CDR3 is TGCGCCAGCAGCCATGACGGGACAGATTTTTCGGCCCAGCATTTT. It specifies CASSHDGTDFSAQHF.

This clone showed up just once. The rearrangement links TRBV9 to TRBJ2-5, with D maybe TRBD1 (5 bases). The ends were cut back, 3 bases at V and 5 bases at J, with 17 bases in the middle. The germline CDR1 and CDR2 sequences are SGDLS and YYNGEE. This CDR3 has 15 amino acids. Written as DNA, the CDR3 is TGTGCCAGCAGCGGTCTCCGAAGGGGCGGTGAGACCCAGTACTTC. This codes for CASSGLRRGGETQYF.

Comment on this clone: A junction end diverges from the germline sequence, so it may reflect a read error. This chain links TRBV6-4 with TRBJ1-1; no clear D gene. The CDR3 contains 17 residues. Germline V lookup: CDR1 MRHNA, CDR2 SNTAGT. This CDR3 reads CARSGIFSDRRNTEAFF. CDR3 nucleotides: TGTGCCAGAAGTGGTATTTTTTCGGACCGGAGGAACACTGAAGCTTTCTTT.

This clone was picked up a small number of times. This sequence joins TRBV7-9 and TRBJ1-4; maybe TRBD1 (6 bases). There are 14 residues in the CDR3. The germline V and J ends were trimmed by 3 bases and 3 bases, with 8 bases remaining between them. Per germline, CDR1 SEHNR and CDR2 FQNEAQ (reference sequence). The CDR3 is CASSFRGSNEKLFF. The CDR3 DNA reads TGTGCCAGCAGCTTCAGGGGCTCTAATGAAAAACTGTTTTTT.

The genes are TRBV5-5 and TRBJ1-1; D remains ambiguous. Germline loops: CDR1 SGHKS, CDR2 YYEKEE (reference sequence). This CDR3 has 13 amino acids. V gave up 1 base and J gave up 1 base, with 5 bases separating them. The CDR3 spells CASSLLSNTEAFF. Here the CDR3 DNA reads TGTGCCAGCAGCTTGCTCTCGAACACTGAAGCTTTCTTT.

V usage is TRBV7-2 and J usage is TRBJ2-3; the match to TRBD1 covers 9 bases. Germline-derived CDR1 and CDR2 are SGHTA and FQGNSA. There are 16 residues in the CDR3. Losses at the gene ends were 5 bases for V and 11 bases for J; bases not matched to a gene: 17. CDR3 loop: CASSEQQGAASGEQYF. CDR3 nucleotides: TGTGCCAGCAGCGAACAACAGGGGGCGGCGTCAGGCGAGCAGTATTTT.

The CDR3 sequence: CASSFLSADNEQFF. The CDR3 DNA reads as TGTGCCAGCAGCTTTCTTAGCGCAGACAATGAGCAGTTCTTC. This rearrangement joins TRBV5-6 to TRBJ2-1; tentatively, D is TRBD2 (5 bases). Germline values: CDR1 SGHDT, CDR2 YYEEEE. This CDR3 spans 14 amino acids. V was shortened by 2 bases and J by 5 bases, with 11 bases between the two germline ends.

The chain couples TRBV5-4 to TRBJ2-2; TRBD1 agrees at 8 bases. The trim removed 1 base at V and 5 bases at J, leaving 1 base unmatched. CDR1 and CDR2 (germline): SGHNT, YYREEE (reference sequence). The CDR3 runs 14 residues. DNA of the CDR3: TGTGCCAGCAGCTTGACAGGGGGGACCGGGGAGCTGTTTTTT. Residues: CASSLTGGTGELFF.

The J gene is TRBJ2-3, the V gene TRBV7-9; a possible D gene is TRBD1 (5 bases). CDR1 is SEHNR, CDR2 FQNEAQ, per germline (reference sequence). V gave up 2 bases and J gave up 0 bases, with 9 bases separating them. The CDR3 is made up of 15 amino acids. Here the CDR3 DNA reads TGTGCCAGCAGCTTATCACCAGGGAGCACAGATACGCAGTATTTT. Translated, it gives CASSLSPGSTDTQYF. Combining the CDR3 with reference TRBV7-9 and TRBJ2-3 gives the whole variable domain DTGVSQNPRHKITKRGQNVTFRCDPISEHNRLYWYRQTLGQGPEFLTYFQNEAQLEKSRLLSDRFSAERPKGSFSTLEIQRTEQGDSAMYLCASSLSPGSTDTQYFGPGTRLTVL.

Here the CDR3 DNA reads TGTGCCAGCAGCCCAGTGCAGGAAACATATGGCTACACCTTC. Translated: CASSPVQETYGYTF. The rearrangement joins TRBV7-8 to TRBJ1-2; D not certain. The CDR3 has 14 amino acids. V was clipped by 5 bases and J by 5 bases, with 15 bases between them. Germline assignment: CDR1 SGHVS and CDR2 FQNEAQ.

The J gene is TRBJ2-7, the V gene TRBV4-1; D gene uncertain. Trimming removed 6 bases at V and 1 base at J, with 10 bases between. Germline V CDR1 and CDR2: MGHRA, YSYEKL. There are 13 residues in the CDR3. The CDR3 bases are TGCGCCAGCAGTGCGTCCGGTTCCTACGAGCAGTACTTC. Its translation: CASSASGSYEQYF.

The J gene is TRBJ2-7, the V gene TRBV6-5, with D uncertain. The CDR3 length is 15 residues. V gave up 2 bases and J gave up 2 bases, with 13 bases separating them. CDR1 is MNHEY and CDR2 is SVGAGI in the germline V gene. The CDR3 coding sequence is TGTGCCAGCAGTTACGCGCTGACGGGCCCCTACGAGCAGTACTTC. This codes for CASSYALTGPYEQYF.

The chain carries TRBV5-6 and TRBJ2-7; D is ambiguous. V was clipped by 1 base and J by 3 bases, with 8 bases between them. This CDR3 is built from 13 residues. Germline V gene data show CDR1 as SGHDT and CDR2 as YYEEEE. CDR3 sequence (DNA): TGTGCCAGCAGCTTGTGGGATGTCTACGAGCAGTACTTC. Translated: CASSLWDVYEQYF.

This sequence joins TRBV27 and TRBJ2-1; 8 nucleotides align to TRBD1. J lost 2 bases, V lost 7 bases, and 4 bases had no gene match. The germline V gene encodes CDR1 MNHEY and CDR2 SMNVEV (reference sequence). The CDR3 is 14 residues long. The CDR3 reads CASIGQGTYNEQFF. CDR3 DNA: TGTGCCAGCATTGGACAGGGAACCTACAATGAGCAGTTCTTC.

The chain is built from TRBV2 and TRBJ2-5; D is unresolved. V lost 4 bases to trimming and J lost 4 bases, with 4 bases between them. This CDR3 has 11 residues. The V gene's germline CDR1 is SNHLY and CDR2 FYNNEI. CDR3 DNA sequence: TGTGCCAGCAGTGGGTTAGAGACCCAGTACTTC. Protein sequence: CASSGLETQYF.

The chain couples TRBV29-1 to TRBJ2-7; 8 bases align to TRBD1. Germline V CDR1 and CDR2: SQVTM, ANQGSEA. The CDR3 spans 12 residues. V shed 6 bases and J 3 bases; nucleotides not matched to a gene: 4. The CDR3 DNA follows: TGCAGCGTGACCGGGACAGGCTACGAGCAGTACTTC. The encoded protein is CSVTGTGYEQYF.

This chain joins TRBV10-2 and TRBJ2-7; a possible D gene is TRBD2 (6 bases). The V gene's germline CDR1 is WSHSY and CDR2 SAAADI. V lost 2 bases, J lost 0 bases, and 14 bases lay in between. The length of the CDR3 is 16 residues. The CDR3 sequence: CASSEPASATSYEQYF. The CDR3 DNA reads as TGCGCCAGCAGTGAGCCGGCTAGCGCCACCTCCTACGAGCAGTACTTC.

Note on this clone: Within the sample, other DNA sequences also encode this same CDR3. This chain uses TRBV27 with TRBJ2-7; D might be TRBD1 (6 bases). Germline lookup yields CDR1 MNHEY and CDR2 SMNVEV (reference sequence). The V and J ends lost 6 bases and 4 bases respectively, with 10 bases between them. This CDR3 has 12 amino acids. The CDR3 spells CASSPTGYEQYF. The DNA of the CDR3 is TGTGCCAGCAGCCCGACAGGTTACGAGCAGTACTTC.

The chain joins TRBV5-1 to TRBJ2-1; D is perhaps TRBD1 (5 bases). The length of the CDR3 is 16 residues. The V and J ends lost 4 bases and 5 bases respectively, with 19 bases between them. CDR1 is SGHRS and CDR2 is YFSETQ in the germline V gene. CDR3 protein: CASSPLSRAQNNEQFF. The CDR3 nucleotides are TGCGCCAGCAGCCCCCTTAGCAGGGCTCAAAACAATGAGCAGTTCTTC.

This rearrangement joins TRBV27 to TRBJ1-5, with D possibly being TRBD1 (6 bases). The germline gives CDR1 MNHEY, CDR2 SMNVEV (reference sequence). The CDR3 runs to 14 residues. Trimming pared 8 bases from V and 3 bases from J, leaving 14 bases between. CDR3 sequence: CASGSGQNNQPQHF. The CDR3 bases are TGTGCCAGCGGATCCGGACAGAACAATCAGCCCCAGCATTTT.

This chain uses TRBV4-1 with TRBJ1-1; D gene uncertain. CDR1 MGHRA and CDR2 YSYEKL come from the germline V gene. With 1 base removed from V and 4 bases from J, the gap between germline ends came to 13 bases. This CDR3 contains 15 residues. The CDR3 bases are TGCGCCAGCAGCCAAGGGGCGGCCAGACGCACTGAAGCTTTCTTT. This sequence encodes CASSQGAARRTEAFF.